This entry lists 10 T cell receptor beta chains sequenced from one sample in a study of identical twins (dated by TCRdb to the mid-2010s). The library was produced with 5' RACE. The sequencer listed for this sample is Illumina HiSeq 2000. Using fastp at Q25 and MiXCR, TCRdb reprocessed the public reads and kept productive beta chains. Records with the same CDR3 protein are collapsed into one entry carrying the most frequent genes and DNA. Within this sample are 300,000 to 350,000 distinct CDR3 sequences, with 12% of them counted one time only. Approximately 7.6% of the sample is taken by the ten largest. This same sample was also part of a study on yellow fever vaccine responses in identical twins.

The specimen was CD8+ T cells sorted from blood. The receptors derive from a woman younger than 35 in good health.

This clonotype was found a few times. The CDR3 sequence: CASSFRDKTPHFDTQYF. The CDR3 DNA follows: TGCGCCAGCAGCTTCCGGGACAAGACTCCTCATTTCGATACGCAGTATTTT. The gene calls are TRBV5-1 and TRBJ2-3; D is perhaps TRBD1 (6 bases). CDR1 and CDR2 (germline): SGHRS, YFSETQ. This CDR3 is built from 17 residues. V lost 2 bases, J lost 6 bases, and 22 bases lay in between.

This clonotype was seen only a few times. The CDR3, as DNA: TGTGCCAGCAGTTACAACCTCTACGAGCAGTACGTC. This sequence encodes CASSYNLYEQYV. The chain employs TRBV6-2 or TRBV6-3 and TRBJ2-7; no clear D gene. V lost 2 bases and J lost 3, with 5 bases in between. This CDR3 is built from 12 residues. Germline CDR1 reads MNHEY; CDR2 reads SVGEGT.

The V and J genes are TRBV12-3 or TRBV12-4 and TRBJ2-5; D not resolved. The CDR3 spans 14 residues. The ends were cut back, 3 bases at V and 2 bases at J, with 10 bases in the middle. DNA of the CDR3: TGTGCCAGCAGTTTTTACACCACGCAAGAGACCCAGTACTTC. Translated, it gives CASSFYTTQETQYF.

This clonotype appeared a few times. In DNA form, the CDR3 reads TGTGCCACCCGGGACAGGGGGAATGAAAAACTGTTTTTT. This gives the protein CATRDRGNEKLFF. The chain combines TRBV6-1 with TRBJ1-4; the match to TRBD1 covers 11 bases. V lost 10 bases, J lost 5 bases, and 3 bases stayed unmatched. CDR1 is MNHNS, CDR2 SASEGT, per germline. The CDR3 contains 13 residues.

This clonotype was seen only a few times. The chain recombines TRBV28 with TRBJ2-3; TRBD2 matches at 15 bases. The CDR3 length is 16 residues. Germline V gene sequence: CDR1 MDHEN, CDR2 SYDVKM. Germline trimming cut 4 bases from V and 6 bases from J; bases unmatched to any gene: 5. The CDR3: CASSWTSGGALDTQYF. The CDR3 DNA reads TGTGCCAGCAGTTGGACTAGCGGGGGGGCCTTGGATACGCAGTATTTT. The full variable domain, its missing parts supplied by reference TRBV28 and TRBJ2-3, is DVKVTQSSRYLVKRTGEKVFLECVQDMDHENMFWYRQDPGLGLRLIYFSYDVKMKEKGDIPEGYSVSREKKERFSLILESASTNQTSMYLCASSWTSGGALDTQYFGPGTRLTVL.

The table lists this clonotype with a few counts. The V call is TRBV3-1, the J call TRBJ2-7; 10 bases are a match to TRBD2. Per germline, CDR1 LGHDT and CDR2 YNNKEL (reference sequence). Trimming removed 3 bases from V and 5 bases from J; junction bases left unmatched: 1. This CDR3 is 13 amino acids long. CDR3 nucleotides: TGTGCCAGCAGCCATCTAGCGGGAGACGAGCAGTACTTC. Translated, it gives CASSHLAGDEQYF.

This clonotype was recorded many times. The J gene is TRBJ2-7, the V gene TRBV12-3 or TRBV12-4; 10 nucleotides align to TRBD1. This CDR3 is built from 15 residues. Trimming cost V 3 bases and J 6 bases; bases outside gene matches: 8. The CDR3 DNA follows: TGTGCCAGCAGTTTGGAATGGGACAGGGGATTCGAGCAGTACGTC. Its translation is CASSLEWDRGFEQYV.

This clonotype was observed a few times. The V call is TRBV28, the J call TRBJ2-1; 9 nucleotides agree with TRBD2. CDR3 length: 16 amino acids. J gave up 2 bases and V 3 bases, and 5 bases lay outside the gene matches. Germline V gene data show CDR1 as MDHEN and CDR2 as SYDVKM. CDR3 DNA sequence: TGTGCCAGCAGTTTGCTGCTAGCGGGAACCTACAATGAGCAGTTCTTC. Protein: CASSLLLAGTYNEQFF.

This clonotype has a handful of counts. This chain connects TRBV13 to TRBJ2-7; either TRBD1 or TRBD2 may fit D (7 bases each). Trimming pared 5 bases from V and 4 bases from J, leaving 15 bases between. Germline V lookup: CDR1 PRHDT, CDR2 FYEKMQ (reference sequence). The CDR3 sequence is 14 residues long. CDR3 residues: CASSGEGAEYEQYF. The DNA of the CDR3 is TGTGCCAGCAGCGGGGAGGGGGCAGAGTACGAGCAGTACTTC.

There are a few counts of this clonotype. The chain carries TRBV7-8 and TRBJ2-5; D might be TRBD1 (6 bases). Germline CDR1 and CDR2: SGHVS and FQNEAQ. V was cut by 1 base and J by 2 bases, with 14 bases left in between. The CDR3 contains 16 residues. CDR3 sequence reads: CASSLEGSGTQETQYF. The CDR3 DNA is TGTGCCAGCAGCTTAGAGGGGAGTGGGACACAAGAGACCCAGTACTTC.